This paragraph covers one T cell receptor (beta chain) sequence. Its antigen is unknown. This sample was included in a study of blood T cells in healthy people across ages. Findings and limits, study-wide: As naive T cell percentage varied, TCR beta diversity correlated strongly with it. Per million T cells, TCR beta diversity dropped about linearly as age rose. Higher diversity, along with more naive CD4+ cells, distinguished long-lived donors from aged donors.

A second PCR of roughly 6 to 12 cycles used a sample-barcoded 5' primer and a J-beta primer mix. Each CDR3 protein is one row after TCRdb ran MiXCR on the 5' RACE reads. Counted here are about 580,000 distinct CDR3 sequences, around 48% occurring once; the ten biggest clones make up about 22%. CDR1 and CDR2 from the germline V gene are MNHEY and SMNVEV (reference sequence). The CDR3 is made up of 16 amino acids. Whenever a sample was processed, at least 7 million PBMCs were isolated. Material: blood. The clonotype comes from a man older than 75 in good health. V is TRBV27 and J is TRBJ2-4, with 9 nucleotides matching TRBD1. The end of the DNA aligns better with TRBJ2-7, so the J call may be wrong. The chain's CDR3 is CASSLAGQGGGYEQYF. CDR3 in DNA: TGTGCCAGCAGTTTAGCGGGACAGGGAGGGGGCTACGAGCAGTACTTC.